The present TCR beta chain was sequenced within a study of OX40 agonist ivuxolimab in advanced cancers. CDR3 length: 16 residues. Germline lookup yields CDR1 SGHRS and CDR2 YFSETQ. The ends were cut back, 0 bases at V and 0 bases at J, with 9 bases in the middle. Sequencing was performed with immunoSEQ multiplex PCR; in TCRdb, only in-frame clones are kept and a portion is missing. Among some 75,000 clones listed, approximately 81% were seen once. The sequence derives from an adult with an advanced solid tumor such as melanoma, head and neck, liver or kidney cancer. V gene TRBV5-1 combines with J gene TRBJ1-4; D gene uncertain. Material: CD4+ or CD8+ T cells sorted from blood, obtained in a trial of the OX40 agonist ivuxolimab. CDR3 in amino acids: CASSLDGRSTNEKLFF. In DNA, the CDR3 is TGCGCCAGCAGCTTGGATGGACGGTCAACTAATGAAAAACTGTTTTTT.